This note documents a single TCR beta chain sequence. The entry originates in a study of early T cells in non-severe SARS-CoV-2 infection. This CDR3 contains 17 residues. Germline CDR1 reads SQVTM; CDR2 reads ANQGSEA. The V segment lost 2 bases and the J segment 4 bases; nucleotides outside the gene matches: 11. TCRdb re-called the 5' RACE reads with MiXCR, one entry per CDR3 protein. The data hold some 89,000 distinct CDR3 sequences, with 11% observed a single time. This clonotype was obtained from an adult who was a healthcare worker with PCR-confirmed SARS-CoV-2 infection or an uninfected control (not recorded which). J is TRBJ2-7 and V is TRBV29-1, with TRBD2 matching over 13 bases. Sample: whole blood, taken at baseline. CDR3 amino acids: CSVESRTGLAGTYEQYF. The CDR3 DNA is TGCAGCGTTGAATCACGGACGGGACTAGCGGGGACTTACGAGCAGTACTTC.